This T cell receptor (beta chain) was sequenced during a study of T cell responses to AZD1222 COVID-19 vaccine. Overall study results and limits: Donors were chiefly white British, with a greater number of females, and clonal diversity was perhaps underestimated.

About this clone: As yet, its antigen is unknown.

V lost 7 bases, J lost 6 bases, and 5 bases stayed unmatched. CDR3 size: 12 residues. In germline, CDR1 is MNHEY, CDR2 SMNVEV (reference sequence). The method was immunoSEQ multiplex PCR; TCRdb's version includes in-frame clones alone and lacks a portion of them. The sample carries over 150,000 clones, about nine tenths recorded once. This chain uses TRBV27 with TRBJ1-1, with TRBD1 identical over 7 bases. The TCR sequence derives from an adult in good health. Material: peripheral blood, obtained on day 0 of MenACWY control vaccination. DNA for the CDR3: TGTGCCAGCAAGACAGGGCTCTCTGAAGCTTTCTTT. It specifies CASKTGLSEAFF.